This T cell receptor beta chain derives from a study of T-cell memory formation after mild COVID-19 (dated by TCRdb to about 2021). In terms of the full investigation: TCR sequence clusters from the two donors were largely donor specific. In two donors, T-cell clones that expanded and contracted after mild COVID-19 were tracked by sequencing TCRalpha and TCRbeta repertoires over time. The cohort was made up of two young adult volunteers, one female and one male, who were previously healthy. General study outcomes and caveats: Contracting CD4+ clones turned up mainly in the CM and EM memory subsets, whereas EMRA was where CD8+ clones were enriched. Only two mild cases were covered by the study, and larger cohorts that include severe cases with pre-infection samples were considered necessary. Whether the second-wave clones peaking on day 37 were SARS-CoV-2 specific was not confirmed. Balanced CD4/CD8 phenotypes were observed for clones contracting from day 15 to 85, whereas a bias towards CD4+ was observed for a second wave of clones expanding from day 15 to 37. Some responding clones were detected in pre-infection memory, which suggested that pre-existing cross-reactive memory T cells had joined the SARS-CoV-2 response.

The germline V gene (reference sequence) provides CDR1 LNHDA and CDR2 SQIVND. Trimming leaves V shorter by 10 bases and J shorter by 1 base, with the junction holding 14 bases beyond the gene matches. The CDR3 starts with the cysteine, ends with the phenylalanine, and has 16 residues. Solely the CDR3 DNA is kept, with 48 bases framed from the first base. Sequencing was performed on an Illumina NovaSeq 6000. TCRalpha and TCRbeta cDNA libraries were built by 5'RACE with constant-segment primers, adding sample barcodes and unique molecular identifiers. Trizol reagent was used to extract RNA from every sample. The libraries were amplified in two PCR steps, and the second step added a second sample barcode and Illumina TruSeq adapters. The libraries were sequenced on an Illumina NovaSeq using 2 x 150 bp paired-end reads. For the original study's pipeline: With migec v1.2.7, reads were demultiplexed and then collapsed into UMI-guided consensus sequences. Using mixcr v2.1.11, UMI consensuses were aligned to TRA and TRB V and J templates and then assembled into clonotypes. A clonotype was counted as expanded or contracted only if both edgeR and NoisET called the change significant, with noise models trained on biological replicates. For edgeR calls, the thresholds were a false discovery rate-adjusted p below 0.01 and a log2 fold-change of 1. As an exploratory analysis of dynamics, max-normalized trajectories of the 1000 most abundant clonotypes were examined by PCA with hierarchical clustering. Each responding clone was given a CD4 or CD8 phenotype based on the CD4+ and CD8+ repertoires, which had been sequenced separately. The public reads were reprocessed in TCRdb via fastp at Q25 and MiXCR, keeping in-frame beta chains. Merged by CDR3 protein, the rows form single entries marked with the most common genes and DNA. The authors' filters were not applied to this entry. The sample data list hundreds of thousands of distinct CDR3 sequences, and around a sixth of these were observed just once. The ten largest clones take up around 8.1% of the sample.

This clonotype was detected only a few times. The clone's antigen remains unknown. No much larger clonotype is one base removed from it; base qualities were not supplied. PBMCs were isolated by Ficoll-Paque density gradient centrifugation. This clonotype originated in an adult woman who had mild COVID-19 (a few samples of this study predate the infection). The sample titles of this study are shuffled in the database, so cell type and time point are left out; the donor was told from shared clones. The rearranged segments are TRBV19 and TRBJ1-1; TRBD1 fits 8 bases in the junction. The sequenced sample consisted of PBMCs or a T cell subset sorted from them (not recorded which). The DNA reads TGTGCCACCCGGCTTTCAGGGGGCTTAACGAACACTGAAGCTTTCTTT. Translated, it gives CATRLSGGLTNTEAFF.